This TCR beta chain is from a study of blood T cell repertoires in COVID-19. Profiled with immunoSEQ multiplex PCR; TCRdb holds only in-frame clones, not every one. The sample shows about 160,000 clones, about 90% of them seen only once. The CDR3 is made up of 15 amino acids. Germline V lookup: CDR1 SGHRS, CDR2 YFSETQ. J was trimmed by 6 bases and V by 4 bases; bases with no gene match: 11. The chain has TRBV5-1 and TRBJ2-7; 9 bases fit TRBD1. This TCR was recovered from a man aged 25 to 45 with COVID-19, enrolled during active disease. Sequencing input: peripheral blood. CDR3 nucleotides: TGCGCCAGCAGCCCGGAGGTACAGGGGGCCTTCGAGCAGTACTTC. It specifies CASSPEVQGAFEQYF. The full variable domain, in which reference TRBV5-1 and TRBJ2-7 provide the parts outside the CDR3, is KAGVTQTPRYLIKTRGQQVTLSCSPISGHRSVSWYQQTPGQGLQFLFEYFSETQRNKGNFPGRFSGRQFSNSRSEMNVSTLELGDSALYLCASSPEVQGAFEQYFGPGTRLTVT.